This TCR beta chain derives from a study of cytomegalovirus exposure and HLA in healthy donors. Primers: 60 Vbeta forward and 13 Jbeta reverse. TCRdb keeps only in-frame clones here, not all; method: immunoSEQ multiplex PCR. Recorded here are 220,000 or so clones; the top ten clones represent about 1%. Specimen: PBMCs. The source is a girl aged 2-10 years in good health and CMV-seropositive.

This chain's CDR3 is CSTGGNEQFF. The DNA for the CDR3 is TGCAGTACAGGCGGAAATGAGCAGTTCTTC. The chain carries TRBV20-1 and TRBJ2-1; the D gene is possibly TRBD1 (5 bases). This CDR3 has 10 residues. In germline, CDR1 is DFQATT, CDR2 SNEGSKA (reference sequence). The V and J ends lost 8 bases and 7 bases respectively, with 9 bases between them.